This T cell receptor (beta chain) was obtained from a study of Ad26.COV2.S vaccination and SARS-CoV-2 variants (dated by TCRdb to the early 2020s). For the study in its entirety: TCRbeta repertoire sequencing served as the tool for gauging how specific and how broad the SARS-CoV-2-reactive T cell receptors were following Ad26.COV2.S vaccination. The TCR-sequenced set comprised around 30 samples: 19 Ad26.COV2.S vaccine recipients, 5 placebo recipients and 8 SARS-CoV-2 convalescent individuals.

Findings and caveats that apply to the study as a whole: The authors noted that the TCR breadth and depth analyses may have underestimated total T cell responses. After vaccination, substantial breadth of spike-specific CD8+ and CD4+ T cell responses was reported. Spike-specific TCR breadth was higher in Ad26.COV2.S recipients than in placebo recipients (P = 0.0014). Comparable non-spike TCR breadth was observed between vaccine and placebo recipients, consistent with only spike being contained in the vaccine.

The CDR3 holds 14 amino acids from the cysteine to the phenylalanine. The entry retains the CDR3 DNA only, 42 bases that are in frame from base 1. The germline V gene provides CDR1 SNHLY and CDR2 FYNNEI. The junction carries 19 bases between V and J, which are trimmed by 10 bases and 3 bases respectively. The immunoSEQ Assay was used to sequence TCRbeta CDR3 regions. After extraction, genomic DNA underwent amplification by bias-controlled multiplex PCR, followed by high-throughput sequencing. The study's own analysis went as follows. To quantify the absolute abundance of each unique TCRbeta CDR3 region, sequences were collapsed and filtered. Usable DNA was measured by amplifying reference genes present in all nucleated cells, and TCRbeta template counts were normalized to that usable DNA to estimate T cell fraction. Repertoire TCRs were annotated as SARS-CoV-2-specific when V gene, CDR3 amino acid sequence and J gene were exactly matched to a known reactive TCR set. The reference SARS-CoV-2 TCR set came from MIRA and was filtered for enrichment in COVID-19-positive ImmuneCODE repertoires, removing public or cross-reactive TCRs. Using the MIRA antigens, annotated TCRs were further analysed by specific ORF or by position within an ORF. Breadth was defined as the number of annotated unique rearrangements divided by the total number of unique productive rearrangements, and depth was defined as the summed frequency of the annotated unique rearrangements. TCR breadth was compared between groups using two-sided Wilcoxon rank-sum tests. Drawn from immuneACCESS, this table holds only the in-frame rearrangements with V and J called that TCRdb kept. Clones are partly lost; checked studies trace under half to an unresolved V gene and leave the rest unexplained. V and J calls plus clone size are reproduced from that table; the DNA served to infer D and trimming. Counted in this sample were roughly 380,000 clones; about 92% of them appeared once. The leading ten clones occupy 3.5% to 4.5% of the sample.

Taken with the paper, the label for time point translates to: individuals recovered from natural SARS-CoV-2 infection. Concerning this clone itself: This clone's antigen is unknown. Base-call qualities are not available, and no considerably larger clone is one nucleotide away.

The receptor chain draws on TRBV2 and TRBJ2-7; the D gene is possibly TRBD1, with 6 bases matching. The sequence came from a human donor who had recovered from COVID-19. The sequenced sample was peripheral blood, obtained after recovery from COVID-19. The CDR3 has the sequence CAKSVGAGDYEQYF. The nucleotide sequence reads TGTGCCAAATCAGTGGGGGCAGGGGACTACGAGCAGTACTTC.